This TCR beta chain was captured by sequencing in a study of regulatory T cells in long-lasting Graves disease. Sample time point: newly diagnosed GD, antithyroid drugs for less than 3 months. The TCR library was made from RNA that had been extracted from PBMCs in TRIzol. The CDR3 is 15 residues long. Trimming cost V 5 bases and J 2 bases; bases outside gene matches: 7. Germline values: CDR1 LNHDA, CDR2 SQIVND (reference sequence). Arm-PCR with iRepertoire HTBI primers amplified the CDR3 regions for these TCR beta libraries. Each CDR3 protein is one row after TCRdb ran MiXCR on the multiplex PCR reads. Here the sample spans about 560,000 distinct CDR3 sequences, about 16% being singletons. These data were also reused for a study on T cells in Graves' hyperthyroidism and ophthalmopathy. This second report adds: HTBI primers were employed in a first-round RT-PCR of the TCR CDR3.

Material: peripheral blood mononuclear cells (PBMCs), obtained at new diagnosis, from a patient treated with antithyroid drugs. The sequence was obtained from a man younger than 35 with Graves disease. The rearrangement links TRBV19 to TRBJ2-3, with 7 bases lining up with TRBD2. The CDR3 loop reads CASSGSGDSTDTQYF. The CDR3, as DNA: TGTGCCAGTAGTGGCAGCGGGGATTCCACAGATACGCAGTATTTT.